This TCR beta chain emerged from a study of cytomegalovirus exposure and HLA in healthy donors. V lost 3 bases and J lost 8; bases outside the gene matches: 10. The CDR3 loop spans 15 amino acids. CDR1 KGHSH and CDR2 LQKENI come from the germline V gene. Some clones are missing from TCRdb's copy, which holds only in-frame ones; the method was immunoSEQ multiplex PCR. The sample contains 250,000 to 350,000 clones, approximately 88% of which appear only once. The J gene is TRBJ1-2, the V gene TRBV18; TRBD1 matches at 9 bases. This TCR derives from a man aged 25-40 years in good health and CMV-seronegative. The sample taken for sequencing was PBMCs. CDR3 region: CASSPDRGIIRGYTF. CDR3 nucleotide sequence: TGTGCCAGCTCACCGGACAGGGGTATTATACGGGGCTACACCTTC. Full variable domain (remainder filled in from reference TRBV18 and TRBJ1-2): NAGVMQNPRHLVRRRGQEARLRCSPMKGHSHVYWYRQLPEEGLKFMVYLQKENIIDESGMPKERFSAEFPKEGPSILRIQQVVRGDSAAYFCASSPDRGIIRGYTFGSGTRLTVV.